This T cell receptor beta chain originates from a study of shared clonotypes between healthy human individuals. With regard to this clone: Antigen unknown.

Assay: immunoSEQ multiplex PCR; the TCRdb copy retains only in-frame clones and omits some. The sample contains roughly 1,500,000 clones, 95% to 99% of which appear only once. This CDR3 contains 14 residues. With 5 bases clipped from V and 0 bases from J, the junction kept 4 bases outside the gene matches. The germline V gene encodes CDR1 MDHEN and CDR2 SYDVKM. Study conclusions and caveats: Sampling covered nothing but blood. Tissue TCR repertoires likely differ from those found in blood.

The rearrangement links TRBV28 to TRBJ2-7; TRBD1 matches 7 bases. The sequence was collected from a man aged 25 to 40 in good health. The sequencing input was naive CD4+ T cells sorted from blood. Regarding subset: CD45RA+ positively selected. CDR3 loop: CASSEQGPSYEQYF. The CDR3 nucleotides read TGTGCCAGCAGTGAACAGGGGCCCTCCTACGAGCAGTACTTC.